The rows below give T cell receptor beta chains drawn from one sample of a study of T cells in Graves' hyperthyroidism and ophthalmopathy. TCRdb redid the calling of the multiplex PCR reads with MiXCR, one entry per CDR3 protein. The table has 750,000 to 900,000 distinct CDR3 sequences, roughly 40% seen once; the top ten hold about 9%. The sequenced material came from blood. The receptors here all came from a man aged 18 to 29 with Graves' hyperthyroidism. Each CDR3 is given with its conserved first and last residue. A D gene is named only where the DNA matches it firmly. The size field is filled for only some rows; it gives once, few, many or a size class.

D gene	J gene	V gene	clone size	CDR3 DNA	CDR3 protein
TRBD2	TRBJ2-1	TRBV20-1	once	TGCAGTGCTAGGCCCCATCGCGGGGGGCGGAGGAATGAGCAGTTCTTC	CSARPHRGGRRNEQFF
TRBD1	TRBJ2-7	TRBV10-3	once	TGTGCCAGCAGCTCCTTGGACAGGTACTACGAGCAGTACTTC	CASSSLDRYYEQYF
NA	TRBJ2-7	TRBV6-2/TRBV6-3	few	TGTGCCAGCAGTCGGGAGCGGTCCTACGAGCAGTACTTC	CASSRERSYEQYF
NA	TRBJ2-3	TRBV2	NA	TGTGCCAGCAGACCCCGAACAGATACGCAGTATTTT	CASRPRTDTQYF
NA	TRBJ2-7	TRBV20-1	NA	TGCAGTGCTAGAACACCTTACACCTACGAGCAGTACTTC	CSARTPYTYEQYF
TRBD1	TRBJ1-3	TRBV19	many	TGTGCCAGTCGCTTCAGGGGGGTTGGAAACACCATATATTTT	CASRFRGVGNTIYF
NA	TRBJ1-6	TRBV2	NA	TGTGCCAGCAGAGGTAGGAACCCAGAGAATTCACCCCTCCACTTT	CASRGRNPENSPLHF
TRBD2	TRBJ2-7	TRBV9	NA	TGTGCCAGCAGTCCGCTAGCGGGAGTCTTCTACGAGCAGTGCTTC	CASSPLAGVFYEQCF
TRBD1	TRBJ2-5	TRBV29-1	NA	TGCAGCGGAAGGTCCAGGGGGCGAGAGACCCAGTACTTC	CSGRSRGRETQYF
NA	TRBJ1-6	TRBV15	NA	TGTGTCAGCAGTGAACCGAGTTCACCCCTCCACTTT	CVSSEPSSPLHF
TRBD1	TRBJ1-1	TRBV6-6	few	TGTGCCAGCAGTCAATACAGGGGTACTGAAGCTTTCTTT	CASSQYRGTEAFF
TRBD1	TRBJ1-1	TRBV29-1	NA	TGCAGCGTCCGACAGGGAGGCACTGAAGCTTTCTTT	CSVRQGGTEAFF
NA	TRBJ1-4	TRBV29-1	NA	TGCAGCGTTCCCGCGGGAGCTAATGAAAAACTGTTTTTT	CSVPAGANEKLFF
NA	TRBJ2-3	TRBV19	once	TGTGCCAGTAGAAGGACTGCCCTCACAGATACGCAGTATTTT	CASRRTALTDTQYF
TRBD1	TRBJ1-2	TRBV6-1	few	TGTGCCAGCAGTGAAGAGGGGGCTCCCCGTGGCTACACCTTC	CASSEEGAPRGYTF
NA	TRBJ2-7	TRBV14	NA	TGTGCCAGCAGCCAAGAGGGGGCCTTGAGCTCCTACGAGCAGTACTTC	CASSQEGALSSYEQYF
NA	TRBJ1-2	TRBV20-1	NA	TGCAGTGCCCAACCCCCGGGCCATTATAACTATGGCTACACCTTC	CSAQPPGHYNYGYTF
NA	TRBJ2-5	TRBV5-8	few	TGTGCCAGCAGCTCGGGCTGGGGCAATCAAGAGACCCAGTACTTC	CASSSGWGNQETQYF
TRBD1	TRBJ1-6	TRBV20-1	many	TGCAGTGCTAGATGGACAGGGCCCGATAATTCACCCCTCCACTTT	CSARWTGPDNSPLHF
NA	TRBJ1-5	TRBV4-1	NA	TGCGCCAGCAGCTTCCGACAGGACAGTCAGCCCCAGCATTTT	CASSFRQDSQPQHF
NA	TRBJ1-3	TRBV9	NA	TGTGCCAGCAGCCCCCAGCGGATGGGGGGCGTAAACACCATATATTTT	CASSPQRMGGVNTIYF
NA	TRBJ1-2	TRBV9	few	TGTGCCAGCAGCTTAGGTAGCAGGGTCTATGGCTACACCTTC	CASSLGSRVYGYTF
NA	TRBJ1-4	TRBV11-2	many	TGTGCCAGCAGCTCACGGGAGCAGGGGGAAAAACTGTTTTTT	CASSSREQGEKLFF
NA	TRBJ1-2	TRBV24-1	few	TGTGCCACCAGCCAGGGACCCTATGGCTACACCTTC	CATSQGPYGYTF
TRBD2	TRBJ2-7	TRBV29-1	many	TGCAGCGTTGAAGAAACTAGCGGGGCAACCTACGAGCAGTACTTC	CSVEETSGATYEQYF
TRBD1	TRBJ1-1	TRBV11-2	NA	TGTGCCAGCAGCTCGACTAGGGCAGGGGGCATGAACACTGAAGCTTTCTTT	CASSSTRAGGMNTEAFF
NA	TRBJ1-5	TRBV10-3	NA	TGTGCCAGCAGTTTTGGGGTGGGGAGCAATCAGCCCCAGCATTTT	CASSFGVGSNQPQHF
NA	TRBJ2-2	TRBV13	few	TGTGCCAGCAGCTTGGGGGTTCCCCGCGGGGAGCTGTTTTTT	CASSLGVPRGELFF
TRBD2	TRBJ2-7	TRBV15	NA	TGTGCCACCAGCAGATCGAGGGGAGGGTCCTACGAGCAGTACTTC	CATSRSRGGSYEQYF
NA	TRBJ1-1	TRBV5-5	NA	TGTGCCAGCAGGGCTAGCGGGAGGGCCGAAGCTTTCTTT	CASRASGRAEAFF
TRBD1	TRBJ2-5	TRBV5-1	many	TGTGCCAGCAGCTCCGGACAGGGGCAAGAGACCCAGTACTTC	CASSSGQGQETQYF
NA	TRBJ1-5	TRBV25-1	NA	TGTGCCAGCGCTGCTCCGGACAGATATCAGCCCCAGCATTTT	CASAAPDRYQPQHF